This T cell receptor (beta chain) was identified during a study of T cell responses to AZD1222 COVID-19 vaccine (dated by TCRdb to about 2021). Regarding the study in general: AZD1222 recipients given second doses at about 4 weeks or at about 12 weeks were pooled, since spike-specific TCR depth and breadth were not found to differ between the two schedules. TCR sequencing covered 233 trial participants: 200 to 220 given two doses of AZD1222 and 26 given two doses of MenACWY control vaccine. Trial participants were enrolled into age subgroups of 18-55, 56-69 and 70-plus years, which contained about 150, 28 and 57 TCR-sequenced participants, respectively. The research as a whole found: Only 5 to 7 AZD1222 recipients were SARS-CoV-2 seropositive at baseline, limiting conclusions about previously exposed vaccinees. Participants were mostly white British and included more females than males, and it was suggested by the authors that clonal diversity may have been underestimated. Because no day 14 peak-response samples were available, repertoires were characterized only after the peak T cell response. Reportedly, almost half of the unique spike-specific TCRs recognized epitopes lying outside the regions that are mutated in the B.1.351 and B.1.1.7 variants. Spike-specific TCR breadth and depth rose significantly after two AZD1222 doses compared with day 0 and with MenACWY recipients. CD4 TCRs associated with the vaccine covered the entire spike protein, and the dominant responses were in regions 160-218 and 743-854. The 56-69-year group was small, and its depth increase did not reach significance, likely because of low power.

Trimming leaves V shorter by 5 bases and J shorter by 3 bases, with the junction holding 3 bases beyond the gene matches. For CDR1 and CDR2, the germline V gene (reference sequence) lists SGHKS and YYEKEE. The CDR3 covers 13 residues, taking in both the cysteine and the phenylalanine. The entry retains the CDR3 DNA only, 39 bases that are in frame from base 1. To note about this clone: Its specific antigen is unknown. No clone much larger than this one lies a single base away; base qualities are absent.

The CDR3 regions of human TCRbeta chains were analyzed by immunosequencing. In the source study's methods: TCRs in the repertoires were matched against a reference library of SARS-CoV-2-specific TCRs that had been generated with the MIRA antigen-specificity platform. Breadth was defined as the fraction of unique TCRs that were SARS-CoV-2-associated. Depth was defined as the fraction of total T cells that were SARS-CoV-2-associated. Using the MIRA data, each spike-specific TCR was mapped to the spike region that the TCR reacts to and placed in a CD4 or CD8 class. Log10-transformed breadth and depth values were compared by one-way ANOVA with Sidak's multiple comparisons tests. What TCRdb holds here is the immuneACCESS table cut down to in-frame rearrangements. Part of the clones is not present; checked against another copy, under half of the missing clones reflect an unresolved V gene, and the others are unexplained. That table gives V, J and clone size, and the DNA gave D and trimming. The sample records fewer than 110,000 clones, around 87% of which are singletons. Together, the top ten hold approximately 4% of the sample.

The sample's time point, from its label and the paper: baseline before first vaccination. Vaccinee samples were obtained from the UK trials COV001 and COV002, which included a single-blind randomized controlled phase 2/3 trial of AZD1222 (ChAdOx1 nCoV-19) in healthy adults. For TCRbeta chain sequencing, PBMC samples from trial participants were taken at day 0 and at day 28 after the second dose. This material consisted of peripheral blood, taken on day 0 of AZD1222 vaccination. This clonotype was obtained from an adult in good health. The rearrangement combines TRBV5-5 with TRBJ1-1; 8 central nucleotides agree with TRBD1. The nucleotide sequence is given as TGTGCCAGCAGTGTACAGGGGGACACTGAAGCTTTCTTT. The translation is CASSVQGDTEAFF.